This TCR beta chain was found in a study of T-cell reconstitution after alpha-beta-depleted transplantation in children. Study-wide results and caveats: Surviving thymic progenitors and recipient T cells were the source of high TCRbeta diversity at day 60 in some patients. Roughly two months post-transplant, alpha-beta T cells reportedly originated from several hundred graft clones that had expanded. At one year after transplant, newly produced T cells mostly accounted for T-cell counts and diversity.

This clonotype appeared a few times. Antigen specificity is unknown. Unique molecular identifiers were built into the TCRbeta library. MiXCR, applied by TCRdb to the PCR reads, yields one record per CDR3 protein. The sample shows 240,000 or so distinct CDR3 sequences, approximately 8.9% of them seen only once. This CDR3 is 22 amino acids long. The germline gives CDR1 PRHDT, CDR2 FYEKMQ (reference sequence). Trimming took 5 bases from V and 9 from J; bases not matched to a gene: 29. The receptor was derived from a male patient between 10 and 17 years old who had a stem cell transplant for acute lymphoblastic leukemia, so the T cells may come from the graft donor. This chain connects TRBV13 to TRBJ1-3; TRBD1 matches 12 bases. The sequencing here drew on PBMCs, mostly from graft donor cells, taken 180 days after TCRalphabeta/CD19-depleted stem cell transplant. The CDR3 here is CASSHLSLHLSPGQGASSTIYF. CDR3 DNA: TGTGCCAGCAGCCATCTCTCCCTTCACCTTTCGCCGGGACAGGGGGCAAGTAGCACCATATATTTT.